This TCR beta chain was profiled in a study of early T cells in non-severe SARS-CoV-2 infection. At the level of the study: With bulk RNA from unsorted whole blood as input, sequencing yielded unpaired chains. Study-level results: Matches to VDJdb favored anti-spike CD8 responses and missed private and CD4 specificities.

Only a few counts were recorded for this clonotype. The antigen is unknown. Individually, cDNA molecules had unique molecular identifiers attached to them. TCRdb processed the 5' RACE reads anew with MiXCR; each CDR3 protein has one entry. The sample yields around 100,000 distinct CDR3 sequences, 16% seen once. There are 14 residues in the CDR3. Germline V CDR1 and CDR2: KGHSH, LQKENI. Trimming shortened V by 3 bases and J by 4 bases, and 12 bases separated the two germline ends. The source is an adult who was a healthcare worker with PCR-confirmed SARS-CoV-2 infection or an uninfected control (not recorded which). The source material was whole blood. The chain uses TRBV18 and TRBJ2-5; D possibly corresponds to TRBD2 (6 bases). The CDR3 DNA is TGTGCCAGCTCACCTAACGGGGGAGGAGAGACCCAGTACTTC. Its translation: CASSPNGGGETQYF.